The 25 T cell receptor beta chains below were found in one sample sequenced in a study of cytotoxic CD8 clonotypes in ibrutinib-treated CLL (dated by TCRdb to the early 2020s). Sample time point, as interpreted from the label and publication: approximately twelve months on ibrutinib. Library preparation used the immunoSEQ multiplex PCR assay. TCRdb retrieved this table from immuneACCESS and kept in-frame rearrangements only. Not all clones are present; in checked studies, unresolved V genes account for under half, and no reason is known for the remainder. A total of 200,000 or so clones appear in this sample, 70% of them only once. The ten largest clones capture 5.9% of the sample. The sequencing used PBMCs, collected after 12 months of ibrutinib treatment. The receptors were sampled from a human donor with chronic lymphocytic leukemia.

The chain combines TRBV9 with TRBJ2-7, with D perhaps matching TRBD1 (5 bases). The length of the CDR3 is 15 residues. Trimming took off 0 bases at V and 3 bases at J, with 13 bases between the two ends. Per germline, CDR1 SGDLS and CDR2 YYNGEE. The DNA of the CDR3 is TGTGCCAGCAGCGTAGCTACCGGCAGGGACTACGAGCAGTACTTC. It yields the protein CASSVATGRDYEQYF.

V gene TRBV11-2 combines with J gene TRBJ2-3; TRBD1 might be the D (5 bases). The germline V gene has CDR1 SGHAT and CDR2 FQNNGV. V shed 0 bases and J shed 7 bases, with 8 bases lying between them. The CDR3 sequence is 13 residues long. The CDR3 nucleotides are TGTGCCAGCAGCTTAGACAGGGATAATACGCAGTATTTT. Translation: CASSLDRDNTQYF.

The gene calls are TRBV5-1 and TRBJ1-6; D not certain. There are 15 residues in the CDR3. Between the trimmed V and J ends, which lost 0 bases and 5 bases, there was a span of 9 bases. Germline V gene sequence: CDR1 SGHRS, CDR2 YFSETQ. Written as DNA, the CDR3 is TGCGCCAGCAGCTTGGTTGTCAGCGATAATTCACCCCTCCACTTT. Translation: CASSLVVSDNSPLHF.

The chain joins TRBV27 to TRBJ2-7; 8 nucleotides line up with TRBD1. This CDR3 has 15 residues. Germline V gene sequence: CDR1 MNHEY, CDR2 SMNVEV (reference sequence). The trim removed 5 bases at V and 3 bases at J, leaving 9 bases unmatched. The CDR3 region is CASSPIGTGNYEQYF. The DNA for the CDR3 is TGTGCCAGCAGTCCCATCGGGACAGGAAACTACGAGCAGTACTTC.

This rearrangement joins TRBV6-5 to TRBJ1-5; D unresolved. This CDR3 has 14 amino acids. Trimming took off 1 base at V and 5 bases at J, with 9 bases between the two ends. Per germline, CDR1 MNHEY and CDR2 SVGAGI. This CDR3 is CASSYWQVDQPQHF. CDR3 coding DNA: TGTGCCAGCAGTTACTGGCAGGTCGATCAGCCCCAGCATTTT.

The table lists this clone with a few counts. The CDR3 protein is CASSLLPGGISGANVLTF. Here the CDR3 DNA reads TGCGCCAGCAGCTTGTTGCCAGGGGGCATTTCTGGGGCCAACGTCCTGACTTTC. V usage is TRBV5-1 and J usage is TRBJ2-6; the match to TRBD1 covers 8 bases. From germline, CDR1 is SGHRS and CDR2 YFSETQ. CDR3 length: 18 residues. Trimming cost V 1 base and J 1 base; bases outside gene matches: 7.

The genes are TRBV28 and TRBJ2-5; possibly TRBD2 for D (5 bases). The V end lost 2 bases, the J end lost 7 bases, and 11 bases lay between the germline ends. CDR1 and CDR2 from the germline V gene are MDHEN and SYDVKM. The CDR3 has 13 residues. The DNA for the CDR3 is TGTGCCAGCAGTTTAGCGGTTGAGGGGACCCAGTACTTC. It yields the protein CASSLAVEGTQYF. The full variable domain, rest sourced from reference TRBV28 and TRBJ2-5, is DVKVTQSSRYLVKRTGEKVFLECVQDMDHENMFWYRQDPGLGLRLIYFSYDVKMKEKGDIPEGYSVSREKKERFSLILESASTNQTSMYLCASSLAVEGTQYFGPGTRLLVL.

The chain employs TRBV5-1 and TRBJ1-3, with TRBD1 as a possible D gene (5 bases). CDR1 and CDR2 (germline): SGHRS, YFSETQ. V was shortened by 7 bases and J by 1 base, with 15 bases between the two germline ends. The CDR3 runs to 15 residues. The CDR3 bases are TGCGCCAGCTTTAGCGGGGGGGTTTCTGGAAACACCATATATTTT. Its protein product is CASFSGGVSGNTIYF.

This clone appeared many times. The CDR3, as DNA: TGTGCCAGCAGACCCCGAGGGGATTTGCGAAACACCATATATTTT. Translating it yields CASRPRGDLRNTIYF. The V and J genes are TRBV6-5 and TRBJ1-3, with D possibly matching TRBD1 (5 bases). CDR3 size: 15 residues. Germline V gives CDR1 MNHEY, CDR2 SVGAGI. V was pared by 6 bases and J by 5 bases, with 17 bases between.

The chain has TRBV9 and TRBJ2-1, with TRBD2 identical over 8 bases. In germline, CDR1 is SGDLS, CDR2 YYNGEE. The CDR3 totals 15 residues. V lost 3 bases to trimming and J lost 7 bases; unmatched junction nucleotides: 9. The CDR3 region is CASSAVAGTRNEQFF. The DNA for the CDR3 is TGTGCCAGCAGCGCAGTGGCCGGGACTAGAAATGAGCAGTTCTTC.

This clone was counted a few times. The V gene is TRBV28, the J gene TRBJ1-5; D perhaps matches TRBD1 (6 bases). Between the trimmed V and J ends, which lost 5 bases and 4 bases, there was a span of 18 bases. The germline V gene encodes CDR1 MDHEN and CDR2 SYDVKM. The CDR3 runs to 16 residues. As DNA, the CDR3 is TGTGCCAGCAGTCTGGGGAAGGGGGGTGAAAATCAGCCCCAGCATTTT. Protein: CASSLGKGGENQPQHF.

V usage is TRBV7-2 and J usage is TRBJ1-1; D uncertain. The CDR3 is 14 residues long. Germline V gene lookup returns CDR1 SGHTA and CDR2 FQGNSA. Trimming stripped 1 base from V and 3 bases from J, with 9 bases between. For the CDR3, the DNA is TGTGCCAGCAGCTTAGGGTCGCGGGACACTGAAGCTTTCTTT. This codes for CASSLGSRDTEAFF.

The chain recombines TRBV7-3 with TRBJ2-1; 10 nucleotides align to TRBD2. The junction had 4 bases not matched to a gene; V was cut back by 3 bases and J by 5 bases. Germline V lookup: CDR1 SGHTA, CDR2 FQGTGA. The CDR3 extends over 15 amino acids. The CDR3 DNA reads TGTGCCAGCAGCTTCGGGACTAGCGCCCACAATGAGCAGTTCTTC. Its protein product is CASSFGTSAHNEQFF.

The chain has TRBV30 and TRBJ2-7; TRBD1 agrees at 7 bases. This CDR3 region has 14 residues. Looked up from germline, CDR1 is GTSNPN and CDR2 is SVGIG (reference sequence). J lost 6 bases, V lost 0 bases, and 8 bases had no gene match. The CDR3 coding sequence is TGTGCCTGGAGTGTCGGTGGGACAGCCCGCGAGCAGTACTTC. This codes for CAWSVGGTAREQYF.

In its sample, this clone was seen once. This sequence joins TRBV4-3 and TRBJ2-5; 8 bases fit TRBD2. Trimming took 3 bases from V and 5 from J; bases not matched to a gene: 14. Looked up from germline, CDR1 is LGHNA and CDR2 is YSLEER. This CDR3 contains 17 residues. CDR3 amino acids: CASSQTLAGPIWETQYF. The DNA of the CDR3 is TGCGCCAGCAGCCAGACCTTAGCGGGACCAATTTGGGAGACCCAGTACTTC.

This sequence joins TRBV5-1 and TRBJ2-7; D remains ambiguous. The CDR3 sequence is 15 residues long. Germline V gene data show CDR1 as SGHRS and CDR2 as YFSETQ. The germline V and J ends were trimmed by 6 bases and 1 base, with 17 bases remaining between them. The CDR3 here is CASKVGLGGSYEQYF. The DNA for the CDR3 is TGCGCCAGCAAGGTAGGTCTCGGCGGTTCCTACGAGCAGTACTTC.

The chain employs TRBV25-1 and TRBJ1-6; 7 bases are shared with TRBD1. Trimming cost V 3 bases and J 3 bases; bases outside gene matches: 8. The length of the CDR3 is 17 residues. The germline V gene encodes CDR1 MGHDK and CDR2 SYGVNS. As DNA, the CDR3 is TGTGCCAGCAGTGAGGGGGCCAGGGGGTTCTATAATTCACCCCTCCACTTT. It translates to CASSEGARGFYNSPLHF.

The sample holds one count of this clone. V and J are TRBV5-5 and TRBJ1-6; no firm D call. The germline gives CDR1 SGHKS, CDR2 YYEKEE (reference sequence). The ends were cut back, 0 bases at V and 11 bases at J, with 9 bases in the middle. This CDR3 has 13 residues. CDR3 in DNA: TGTGCCAGCAGCTTGGAGAGCTGGACACCCCTCCACTTT. Protein sequence: CASSLESWTPLHF.

This clone was detected only a few times. The chain employs TRBV4-3 and TRBJ2-3; 9 bases fit TRBD2. The length of the CDR3 is 18 residues. V gave up 1 base and J gave up 4 bases; unmatched junction bases: 12. Germline CDR1 and CDR2: LGHNA and YSLEER. The CDR3 loop reads CASSQVVQLAGASDTQYF. The CDR3 region has the DNA TGCGCCAGCAGCCAAGTGGTACAGTTAGCGGGAGCCTCAGATACGCAGTATTTT.

This clone was observed a single time. This sample also contains other DNA sequences that code for the same CDR3. The chain uses TRBV5-6 and TRBJ1-1, with no clear D. The germline gives CDR1 SGHDT, CDR2 YYEEEE. The V gene lost 3 bases and the J gene lost 4 bases, with 10 bases spanning the gap. CDR3 size: 13 residues. The chain's CDR3 is CASSSGRPTEAFF. The CDR3, as DNA: TGTGCCAGCAGCTCAGGACGGCCCACTGAAGCTTTCTTT. Looking up the rest from reference TRBV5-6 and TRBJ1-1 gives the full variable domain: DAGVTQSPTHLIKTRGQQVTLRCSPKSGHDTVSWYQQALGQGPQFIFQYYEEEERQRGNFPDRFSGHQFPNYSSELNVNALLLGDSALYLCASSSGRPTEAFFGQGTRLTVV.

This clone was observed a few times. One end of the junction fails to match germline, which may point to a read error. The CDR3 nucleotides are TGTGCTAGCAGCTTCACTGGACAGGGGGAGACCCAGTACTTC. Translating gives CASSFTGQGETQYF. The genes are TRBV7-7 and TRBJ2-5; 9 bases line up with TRBD1. CDR1 is SSHAT, CDR2 FNYEAQ, per germline (reference sequence). This CDR3 has 14 amino acids.

The genes are TRBV2 and TRBJ2-3; 10 positions agree with TRBD1. Germline V gives CDR1 SNHLY, CDR2 FYNNEI. CDR3 length: 16 amino acids. V gave up 4 bases and J gave up 0 bases; unmatched junction bases: 4. The CDR3, as DNA: TGTGCCAGCAGTGTAGGGACAGGGGAGAGCACAGATACGCAGTATTTT. Its protein is CASSVGTGESTDTQYF. The full variable domain, rest sourced from reference TRBV2 and TRBJ2-3, is EPEVTQTPSHQVTQMGQEVILRCVPISNHLYFYWYRQILGQKVEFLVSFYNNEISEKSEIFDDQFSVERPDGSNFTLKIRSTKLEDSAMYFCASSVGTGESTDTQYFGPGTRLTVL.

V usage is TRBV11-2 and J usage is TRBJ2-7; D might be TRBD2 (6 bases). This CDR3 comprises 15 residues. CDR1 is SGHAT, CDR2 FQNNGV, per germline. The V and J ends lost 0 bases and 6 bases respectively, with 15 bases between them. CDR3 residues: CASSLDPSRGGEQYF. The CDR3 nucleotides read TGTGCCAGCAGCTTAGATCCCTCCCGGGGAGGCGAGCAGTACTTC.

The rearrangement links TRBV6-1 to TRBJ1-2; 7 bases fit TRBD1. Germline CDR1 MNHNS, CDR2 SASEGT. The V gene end was trimmed by 7 bases and the J gene end by 8 bases; junction bases not matched to a gene: 7. The CDR3 has 12 amino acids. The chain's CDR3 is CASKVQGNGYTF. CDR3 bases: TGTGCCAGCAAGGTACAGGGGAACGGCTACACCTTC.

This chain links TRBV7-9 with TRBJ1-6, with a weak D call TRBD1 (5 bases). The CDR3 totals 14 residues. V was pared by 2 bases and J by 5 bases, with 7 bases between. Germline values: CDR1 SEHNR, CDR2 FQNEAQ (reference sequence). The CDR3 DNA follows: TGTGCCAGCAGCTTAAGACAGCATAATTCACCCCTCCACTTT. This sequence encodes CASSLRQHNSPLHF.